This T cell receptor beta chain comes out of a study of STAT5B mutations in CD4+ large granular lymphocyte leukemia. General study findings and limits: Top patient clones used TRBV06 genes more often: 8/27 versus 2/35 in controls. Main leukemic clonotypes were patient-specific, but 20% to 25% appeared at low frequency elsewhere.

TCRdb's table, derived via immunoSEQ multiplex PCR, lists solely in-frame clones and lacks some. The data show under 55,000 clones, about 86% seen once. The V end lost 4 bases, the J end lost 0 bases, and 11 bases lay between the germline ends. Germline loops: CDR1 SGHKS, CDR2 YYEKEE (reference sequence). The CDR3 consists of 16 residues. For this clone: The antigen is undetermined.

Sequenced sample: CD4+ T cells from blood buffy coats. The receptor comes from a human donor in good health. V and J are TRBV5-5 and TRBJ2-6; D might be TRBD2 (5 bases). CDR3 sequence (DNA): TGTGCCAGCAGCCCAAAAGAGGGCTCTGGGGCCAACGTCCTGACTTTC. Translating it yields CASSPKEGSGANVLTF.